This TCR beta chain was recovered during a study of CD8 T cells in Susac syndrome. Background on the study: At blood draw, Susac syndrome patients were therapy-naive, on corticosteroids, or on intravenous immunoglobulin alone.

J lost 5 bases, V lost 6 bases, and 9 bases had no gene match. CDR1 is SGHRS and CDR2 is YFSETQ in the germline V gene. The CDR3 length is 14 residues. This clonotype occurred once. TCR beta was sequenced from blood CD8+ and CD4+ T cells. Reverse transcription of about 0.5 to 1 ug RNA used random hexamers. Amplification of TCR beta CDR3 used immunoSEQ multiplex PCR across 54 Vbeta and 13 Jbeta. TCRdb recomputed calls from the immunoSEQ multiplex PCR reads with MiXCR, one row per CDR3 protein. The repertoire holds more than 100,000 distinct CDR3 sequences, 96% seen once, with roughly 0.14% in the top ten.

The clonotype comes from a human donor with Susac syndrome. Sequencing was performed on CD4+ T cells from PBMCs. V is TRBV5-1 and J is TRBJ1-2; 8 bases agree with TRBD1. The DNA for the CDR3 is TGCGCCAGCACCAACCCCGGGACAGGATATGGCTACACCTTC. This gives the protein CASTNPGTGYGYTF. Together with reference TRBV5-1 and TRBJ1-2, the CDR3 gives the full variable domain: KAGVTQTPRYLIKTRGQQVTLSCSPISGHRSVSWYQQTPGQGLQFLFEYFSETQRNKGNFPGRFSGRQFSNSRSEMNVSTLELGDSALYLCASTNPGTGYGYTFGSGTRLTVV.